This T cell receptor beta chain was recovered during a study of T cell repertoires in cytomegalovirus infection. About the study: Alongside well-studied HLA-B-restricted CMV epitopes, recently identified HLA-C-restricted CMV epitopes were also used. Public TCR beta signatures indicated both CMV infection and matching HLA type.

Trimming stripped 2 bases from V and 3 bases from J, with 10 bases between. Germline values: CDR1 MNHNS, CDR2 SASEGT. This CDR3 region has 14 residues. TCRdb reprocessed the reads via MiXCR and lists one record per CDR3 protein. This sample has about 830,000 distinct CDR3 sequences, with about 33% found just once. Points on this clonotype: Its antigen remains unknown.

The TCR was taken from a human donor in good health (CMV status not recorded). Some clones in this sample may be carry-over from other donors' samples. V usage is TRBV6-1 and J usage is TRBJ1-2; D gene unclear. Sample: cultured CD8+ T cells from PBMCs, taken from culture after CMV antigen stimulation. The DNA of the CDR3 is TGTGCCAGCAGTGAATTCAGCGGATACTATGGCTACACCTTC. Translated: CASSEFSGYYGYTF.